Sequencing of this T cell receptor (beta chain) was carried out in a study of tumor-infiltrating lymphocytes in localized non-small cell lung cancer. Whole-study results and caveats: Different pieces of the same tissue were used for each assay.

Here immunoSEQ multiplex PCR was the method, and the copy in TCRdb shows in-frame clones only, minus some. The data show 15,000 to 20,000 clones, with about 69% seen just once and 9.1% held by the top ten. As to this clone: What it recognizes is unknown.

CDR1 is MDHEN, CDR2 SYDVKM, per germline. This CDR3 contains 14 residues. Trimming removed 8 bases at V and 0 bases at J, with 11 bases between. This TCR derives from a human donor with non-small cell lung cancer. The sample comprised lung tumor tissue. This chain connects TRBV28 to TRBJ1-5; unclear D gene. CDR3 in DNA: TGTGCCAGCCGGATGGGCTTTAGCAATCAGCCCCAGCATTTT. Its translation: CASRMGFSNQPQHF.